This is a list of T cell receptor beta chains from one sample in a study of cytomegalovirus exposure and HLA in healthy donors. The repertoire was sequenced with immunoSEQ multiplex PCR; TCRdb's copy has only in-frame clones and lacks some. The table has about 140,000 clones, approximately 80% seen once. Sequencing input: PBMCs. The receptor source for this set is a man aged 30-40 years in good health and CMV-seropositive. CDR3s include the opening cysteine and the closing phenylalanine or tryptophan.

J gene | V gene | CDR3 protein
TRBJ2-1 | TRBV25-1 | CASSESPGGYNEQFF
TRBJ2-3 | TRBV6-5 | CASSRGFTDTQYF
TRBJ1-4 | TRBV5-1 | CASRLTGGAEKLFF
TRBJ2-7 | TRBV15 | CATSRGPAGDGGFYEQYF
TRBJ1-3 | TRBV5-1 | CASSLPGGTDTIYF
TRBJ2-5 | TRBV28 | CAIRTGGLETQYF
TRBJ1-2 | TRBV7-2 | CASSATGNYGYTF
TRBJ2-1 | TRBV5-1 | CASSLQTGGERQFF
TRBJ2-5 | TRBV14 | CASSQGRRGGHQETQYF
TRBJ1-2 | TRBV6-1 | CASSGTGGGYGYTF
TRBJ1-1 | TRBV30 | CAWRADDTEAFF
TRBJ1-2 | TRBV7-3 | CASSADRRVYGYTF
TRBJ1-5 | TRBV7-6 | CASSGQGYGQPQHF
TRBJ2-1 | TRBV30 | CAGTSGRAREQFF
TRBJ2-1 | TRBV11-2 | CASSLVEWAGSSYNEQFF
TRBJ2-7 | TRBV19 | CASSMGQGDYEQYF
TRBJ2-1 | TRBV11-3 | CASSTTRLAGAGNEQFF
TRBJ2-4 | TRBV18 | CASSPSGRGSIQYF
TRBJ2-7 | TRBV15 | CATSRGSGGDNEQYF
TRBJ1-5 | TRBV19 | CASRGVTGTKPQHF
TRBJ1-2 | TRBV9 | CASSAPTGIAGYTF
TRBJ1-1 | TRBV18 | CASSPGTGGLETEAFF
TRBJ2-3 | TRBV18 | CASSPPSLDTDTQYF
TRBJ2-3 | TRBV4-2 | CASSQDRQGDTQYF
TRBJ1-1 | TRBV7-3 | CASSLAGVNTEAFF
TRBJ2-3 | TRBV7-8 | CASSLRDRGKSTDTQYF
TRBJ2-1 | TRBV7-3 | CASSFSSYNEQFF
TRBJ2-7 | TRBV6-5 | CASSKTSGLSYEQYF
TRBJ1-1 | TRBV5-1 | CASSLEGRGQGATEAFF
TRBJ2-7 | TRBV6-5 | CASSSAGGIDYEQYF
TRBJ2-1 | TRBV27 | CASSSVGDGGNEQFF
TRBJ1-3 | TRBV10-3 | CAISVQGEGNTIYF
TRBJ1-5 | TRBV10-2 | CASSAGVLSNQPQHF
TRBJ2-2 | TRBV19 | CATGTNTGELFF
TRBJ1-3 | TRBV19 | CASSPDSPGNTIYF
TRBJ2-5 | TRBV15 | CATSPGQGITQYF
TRBJ1-2 | TRBV18 | CASSDSYGYTF
TRBJ1-1 | TRBV4-1 | CASSQDRTGSTEAFF
TRBJ1-2 | TRBV4-2 | CASSQDGDRGDYGYTF
TRBJ1-2 | TRBV6-5 | CASSQGGNGYGYTF
TRBJ1-1 | TRBV6-5 | CASSYSQRTEAFF
TRBJ2-7 | TRBV2 | CASNLQSYEQYF
TRBJ2-4 | TRBV9 | CASSALAGGPINIQYF
TRBJ2-7 | TRBV2 | CASSVDRGESYEQYF
TRBJ1-5 | TRBV19 | CATCTEYSNQPQHF
TRBJ2-5 | TRBV27 | CASSRRDTQETQYF
TRBJ2-2 | TRBV19 | CASSISGKGELFF
TRBJ2-2 | TRBV12-2 | CASRPPGGASGRTDTGELFF
TRBJ2-5 | TRBV5-1 | CASSLGPSGGAQETQYF
TRBJ2-7 | TRBV14 | CASSQGGGYEQYF
TRBJ2-1 | TRBV27 | CASSFRYNEQFF
TRBJ1-2 | TRBV6-1 | CASIRDRGYFDGYTF